These 29 T cell receptor beta chains came from one sample sequenced in a study of radiation and T cells in renal cell carcinoma. Time point: baseline pretreatment blood. Treatment here: 15 Gy SBRT to primary tumor, nephrectomy 4 weeks later. Clones were sequenced by immunoSEQ multiplex PCR, and TCRdb holds only the in-frame ones, with some missing. The sample holds about 130,000 clones, 70% to 90% seen once. Material: blood, obtained from a patient whose treatment included radiotherapy and nephrectomy. Receptor source: a woman aged 50 to 60 with renal cell carcinoma.

The chain carries TRBV6-5 and TRBJ1-5; D possibly corresponds to TRBD1 (6 bases). CDR1 is MNHEY, CDR2 SVGAGI, per germline. Trimming took 6 bases from V and 4 from J, leaving 10 bases between them. CDR3 length equals 13 residues. The CDR3 loop is CASRYRENQPQHF. The CDR3 nucleotides are TGTGCCAGCAGGTACAGGGAGAATCAGCCCCAGCATTTT.

V is TRBV25-1 and J is TRBJ1-1; D call uncertain. Germline CDR1 reads MGHDK; CDR2 reads SYGVNS. CDR3 length: 12 amino acids. V lost 1 base and J lost 7, with 7 bases in between. The CDR3 region has the DNA TGTGCCAGCAGTGAATTTAATCGTGAAGCTTTCTTT. It is translated as CASSEFNREAFF.

The chain employs TRBV7-8 and TRBJ1-6; D uncertain. Trimming took 0 bases from V and 6 from J, leaving 6 bases between them. This CDR3 is built from 14 residues. Germline CDR1 reads SGHVS; CDR2 reads FQNEAQ. CDR3: CASSLASFNSPLHF. The DNA of the CDR3 is TGTGCCAGCAGCTTAGCCAGTTTTAATTCACCCCTCCACTTT. Full variable domain (remainder filled in from reference TRBV7-8 and TRBJ1-6): GAGVSQSPRYKVAKRGQDVALRCDPISGHVSLFWYQQALGQGPEFLTYFQNEAQLDKSGLPSDRFFAERPEGSVSTLKIQRTQQEDSAVYLCASSLASFNSPLHFGNGTRLTVT.

This sequence joins TRBV28 and TRBJ2-7; 11 bases agree with TRBD2. V lost 6 bases and J lost 2; bases outside the gene matches: 6. The germline V gene has CDR1 MDHEN and CDR2 SYDVKM. The CDR3 extends over 15 amino acids. CDR3 DNA sequence: TGTGCCAGCAGCTCTGCTAGCGGGGGGACCTACGAGCAGTACTTC. Its translation: CASSSASGGTYEQYF.

V usage is TRBV7-9 and J usage is TRBJ2-7; a possible D gene is TRBD2 (6 bases). V was trimmed by 5 bases and J by 4 bases, leaving 12 bases between them. The V gene's germline CDR1 is SEHNR and CDR2 FQNEAQ (reference sequence). The CDR3 has 13 residues. CDR3 amino acids: CASSAGTEYEQYF. CDR3 DNA sequence: TGTGCCAGCAGCGCCGGGACTGAGTACGAGCAGTACTTC.

The genes are TRBV7-6 and TRBJ2-1; D remains unclear. The CDR3 length is 15 residues. Looked up from germline, CDR1 is SGHVS and CDR2 is FNYEAQ. Trimming removed 5 bases from V and 0 bases from J, with 11 bases in between. The CDR3 DNA follows: TGTGCCAGCAGCCCTACGACCGGCTCCTACAATGAGCAGTTCTTC. It encodes CASSPTTGSYNEQFF.

The chain combines TRBV11-1 with TRBJ2-7, with TRBD2 identical over 7 bases. Per the germline V gene, CDR1 is SGHAT and CDR2 is FQDESV (reference sequence). CDR3 length: 16 amino acids. The J segment lost 3 bases and the V segment lost 6 bases, leaving 14 bases of the junction unmatched. CDR3 region: CASSSLTGTTLYEQYF. As DNA, the CDR3 is TGTGCCAGCAGTTCCCTCACCGGGACTACCCTCTACGAGCAGTACTTC.

The J gene is TRBJ1-1, the V gene TRBV7-2; D might be TRBD1 (5 bases). The CDR3 length is 15 residues. Per germline, CDR1 SGHTA and CDR2 FQGNSA. The V end was cut by 1 base, the J end by 5 bases, with 14 bases between. CDR3 loop: CASSLDQGRGTEAFF. The CDR3 DNA reads as TGTGCCAGCAGCTTAGATCAGGGAAGAGGGACTGAAGCTTTCTTT.

The CDR3 sequence is CASSFLAGANVLTF. DNA of the CDR3: TGTGCCAGCAGCTTCTTGGCCGGGGCCAACGTCCTGACTTTC. V and J are TRBV7-2 and TRBJ2-6; the D is unclear. The CDR3 contains 14 residues. Germline CDR1 reads SGHTA; CDR2 reads FQGNSA. V was trimmed by 3 bases and J by 4 bases, leaving 7 bases between them.

The chain recombines TRBV7-9 with TRBJ2-1, with D possibly TRBD2 on 6 matching bases. V was shortened by 7 bases and J by 7 bases, with 20 bases between the two germline ends. The CDR3 covers 15 residues. CDR1 SEHNR and CDR2 FQNEAQ come from the germline V gene (reference sequence). The CDR3 protein is CASTPQISGKNEQFF. The DNA of the CDR3 is TGTGCCAGCACCCCCCAGATTAGCGGCAAAAATGAGCAGTTCTTC. Looking up the rest from reference TRBV7-9 and TRBJ2-1 gives the full variable domain: DTGVSQNPRHKITKRGQNVTFRCDPISEHNRLYWYRQTLGQGPEFLTYFQNEAQLEKSRLLSDRFSAERPKGSFSTLEIQRTEQGDSAMYLCASTPQISGKNEQFFGPGTRLTVL.

The rearrangement links TRBV5-1 to TRBJ1-2; no reliable D call. Trimming removed 0 bases at V and 5 bases at J, with 8 bases between. This CDR3 is 13 amino acids long. Per germline, CDR1 SGHRS and CDR2 YFSETQ. The CDR3 spells CASSLGMEYGYTF. The CDR3 DNA sequence: TGCGCCAGCAGCTTGGGCATGGAATATGGCTACACCTTC.

This clone has a single count. As DNA, the CDR3 is TGTGCCAGCAGCCCCCGGGGTCAAGAGACCCAGTACTTC. This gives the protein CASSPRGQETQYF. The chain uses TRBV7-3 and TRBJ2-5; D is possibly TRBD2 (5 bases). V lost 5 bases and J lost 2, with 9 bases in between. This CDR3 spans 13 amino acids. In germline, CDR1 is SGHTA, CDR2 FQGTGA. Full variable domain (rest looked up from reference TRBV7-3 and TRBJ2-5): GAGVSQTPSNKVTEKGKYVELRCDPISGHTALYWYRQSLGQGPEFLIYFQGTGAADDSGLPNDRFFAVRPEGSVSTLKIQRTERGDSAVYLCASSPRGQETQYFGPGTRLLVL.

The count of this clone is one. The rearrangement uses TRBV5-4 and TRBJ1-1, with D unresolved. Germline CDR1 reads SGHNT; CDR2 reads YYREEE (reference sequence). Trimming removed 1 base from V and 5 bases from J, with 6 bases in between. CDR3 length equals 12 residues. The CDR3 here is CASSLRGTEAFF. CDR3 sequence (DNA): TGTGCCAGCAGCTTGCGTGGGACTGAAGCTTTCTTT.

This chain uses TRBV6-1 with TRBJ1-1; maybe TRBD1 (5 bases). CDR1 MNHNS and CDR2 SASEGT come from the germline V gene. Trimming stripped 5 bases from V and 5 bases from J, with 9 bases between. This CDR3 is 12 amino acids long. DNA of the CDR3: TGTGCCAGCAGTAGAGGGGAGACTGAAGCTTTCTTT. It codes for CASSRGETEAFF.

The gene calls are TRBV6-5 and TRBJ1-4; no definite D call. Germline V gene sequence: CDR1 MNHEY, CDR2 SVGAGI. V was shortened by 2 bases and J by 3 bases, with 10 bases between the two germline ends. The CDR3 is made up of 15 amino acids. In nucleotides, the CDR3 is TGTGCCAGCAGTTACCAGGTTGCAGCTAATGAAAAACTGTTTTTT. Amino acid sequence: CASSYQVAANEKLFF.

V and J are TRBV12-5 and TRBJ1-6; D perhaps matches TRBD1 (6 bases). Between the trimmed V and J ends, which lost 3 bases and 7 bases, there was a span of 10 bases. The CDR3 consists of 14 residues. Germline CDR1 LGHNT, CDR2 FRNRAP. The CDR3 bases are TGTGCTAGTGGTTTAGGACAGACCAATTCACCCCTCCACTTT. It encodes CASGLGQTNSPLHF.

The chain couples TRBV7-9 to TRBJ1-1; a weak D match, TRBD1 (6 bases). Germline V lookup: CDR1 SEHNR, CDR2 FQNEAQ (reference sequence). This CDR3 has 16 amino acids. V lost 6 bases, J lost 2 bases, and 19 bases lay in between. The CDR3 DNA follows: TGTGCCAGCAGGGGCGGGTACAGGGCCAAAAACACTGAAGCTTTCTTT. The encoded protein is CASRGGYRAKNTEAFF.

This sequence joins TRBV12-5 and TRBJ2-3, with D possibly matching TRBD1 (6 bases). V shed 6 bases and J shed 6 bases, with 13 bases lying between them. The CDR3 spans 13 residues. Per germline, CDR1 LGHNT and CDR2 FRNRAP. DNA of the CDR3: TGTGCTAGTGGGCCGAACAGGGCGGATACGCAGTATTTT. This sequence encodes CASGPNRADTQYF. Supplemented by reference TRBV12-5 and TRBJ2-3, the full variable domain reads DARVTQTPRHKVTEMGQEVTMRCQPILGHNTVFWYRQTMMQGLELLAYFRNRAPLDDSGMPKDRFSAEMPDATLATLKIQPSEPRDSAVYFCASGPNRADTQYFGPGTRLTVL.

V gene TRBV5-1 combines with J gene TRBJ1-1; D not certain. Germline-derived CDR1 and CDR2 are SGHRS and YFSETQ. The CDR3 has 15 residues. The V and J ends lost 2 bases and 0 bases respectively, with 11 bases between them. The CDR3 sequence is CASSFTDAMNTEAFF. The CDR3, as DNA: TGCGCCAGCAGCTTCACGGATGCCATGAACACTGAAGCTTTCTTT.

As DNA, the CDR3 is TGTGCCAGCAGCTTGGCCGGGCGGGTAGCTTTCTTT. It is translated as CASSLAGRVAFF. This chain links TRBV5-6 with TRBJ1-1; no reliable D call. Trimming removed 0 bases at V and 10 bases at J, with 10 bases between. This CDR3 has 12 amino acids. Germline V lookup: CDR1 SGHDT, CDR2 YYEEEE.

The gene calls are TRBV2 and TRBJ2-7, with D possibly matching TRBD1 (6 bases). V lost 5 bases and J lost 2, with 16 bases in between. Germline loops: CDR1 SNHLY, CDR2 FYNNEI. The CDR3 is made up of 15 amino acids. CDR3 in DNA: TGTGCCAGCAGTTATCAGGGGCCAGGGCCCTACGAGCAGTACTTC. It codes for CASSYQGPGPYEQYF.

This clone was seen a handful of times. This chain connects TRBV18 to TRBJ1-4, with TRBD1 identical over 7 bases. Germline CDR1 is KGHSH and CDR2 is LQKENI. Losses at the gene ends were 1 base for V and 1 base for J; bases not matched to a gene: 0. CDR3 size: 15 residues. The CDR3 is CASSPRQGTNEKLFF. The CDR3 DNA sequence: TGTGCCAGCTCACCACGACAGGGAACTAATGAAAAACTGTTTTTT.

V usage is TRBV4-2 and J usage is TRBJ2-3, with a tentative D call TRBD1 (5 bases). The CDR3 consists of 16 residues. Trimming took off 0 bases at V and 3 bases at J, with 13 bases between the two ends. Germline assignment: CDR1 LGHNA and CDR2 YNFKEQ. The CDR3 spells CASSQDSGRETDTQYF. The CDR3 DNA reads as TGTGCCAGCAGCCAAGATTCGGGCAGGGAAACAGATACGCAGTATTTT.

The genes are TRBV14 and TRBJ1-4, with D uncertain. The CDR3 loop spans 15 amino acids. The germline CDR1 and CDR2 sequences are SGHDN and FVKESK. V lost 1 base and J 4 bases, leaving 10 bases between the germline ends. In DNA, the CDR3 is TGTGCCAGCAGCCAAGTAATGGGGTTTAATGAAAAACTGTTTTTT. The encoded protein is CASSQVMGFNEKLFF.

The V gene is TRBV11-1, the J gene TRBJ2-5, with D uncertain. The CDR3 consists of 14 residues. V was cut by 0 bases and J by 5 bases, with 10 bases left in between. Germline lookup yields CDR1 SGHAT and CDR2 FQDESV (reference sequence). CDR3 DNA sequence: TGTGCCAGCAGCTTAGCCGCCGTGCCGGAGACCCAGTACTTC. This codes for CASSLAAVPETQYF.

V is TRBV5-8 and J is TRBJ1-2; D ambiguous. CDR1 SGHTS and CDR2 YDEGEE come from the germline V gene. The germline V and J ends were trimmed by 0 bases and 8 bases, with 8 bases remaining between them. This CDR3 spans 12 amino acids. The CDR3 DNA follows: TGTGCCAGCAGCTTGGTACACAGAGGCTACACCTTC. Protein product: CASSLVHRGYTF. Complete variable domain (other parts from reference TRBV5-8 and TRBJ1-2): EAGVTQSPTHLIKTRGQQATLRCSPISGHTSVYWYQQALGLGLQFLLWYDEGEERNRGNFPPRFSGRQFPNYSSELNVNALELEDSALYLCASSLVHRGYTFGSGTRLTVV.

The chain is built from TRBV7-3 and TRBJ1-1; D is unresolved. The CDR3 has 14 residues. Trimming removed 2 bases from V and 7 bases from J, with 14 bases in between. Per the germline V gene, CDR1 is SGHTA and CDR2 is FQGTGA. The CDR3 spells CASSLGTQRDEAFF. The DNA for the CDR3 is TGTGCCAGCAGCTTAGGCACCCAGAGGGATGAAGCTTTCTTT.

The chain couples TRBV7-8 to TRBJ1-5; D is ambiguous. CDR1 SGHVS and CDR2 FQNEAQ come from the germline V gene. Between the trimmed V and J ends, which lost 3 bases and 4 bases, there was a span of 7 bases. The length of the CDR3 is 13 residues. The CDR3 region has the DNA TGTGCCAGCAGCTTCCGGGAGAATCAGCCCCAGCATTTT. It specifies CASSFRENQPQHF.

The chain has TRBV5-4 and TRBJ1-2, with D tentatively TRBD1 (6 bases). The CDR3 spans 13 residues. V gave up 0 bases and J gave up 6 bases, with 9 bases separating them. Germline V gene data show CDR1 as SGHNT and CDR2 as YYREEE (reference sequence). DNA of the CDR3: TGTGCCAGCAGCTTGGCGGGGGCTGATGGCTACACCTTC. Translation gives CASSLAGADGYTF.